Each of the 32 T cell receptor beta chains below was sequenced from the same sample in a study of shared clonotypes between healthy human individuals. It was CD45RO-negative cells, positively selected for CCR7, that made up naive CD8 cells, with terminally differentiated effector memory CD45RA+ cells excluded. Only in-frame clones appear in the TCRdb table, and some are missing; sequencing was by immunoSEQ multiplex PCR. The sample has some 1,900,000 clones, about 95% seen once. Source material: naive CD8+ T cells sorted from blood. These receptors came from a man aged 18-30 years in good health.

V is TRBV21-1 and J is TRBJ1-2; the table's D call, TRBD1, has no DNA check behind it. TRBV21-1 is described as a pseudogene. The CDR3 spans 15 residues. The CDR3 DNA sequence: TGTGCCAGCAGCGACCGGGACAGAACTAACTATGGCTACACCTTC. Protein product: CASSDRDRTNYGYTF.

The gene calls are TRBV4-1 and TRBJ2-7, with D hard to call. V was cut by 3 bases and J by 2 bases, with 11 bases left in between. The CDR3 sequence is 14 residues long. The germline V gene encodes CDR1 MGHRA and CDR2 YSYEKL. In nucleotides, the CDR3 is TGCGCCAGCAGCCATCCCTATGTAACCTACGAGCAGTACTTC. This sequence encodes CASSHPYVTYEQYF.

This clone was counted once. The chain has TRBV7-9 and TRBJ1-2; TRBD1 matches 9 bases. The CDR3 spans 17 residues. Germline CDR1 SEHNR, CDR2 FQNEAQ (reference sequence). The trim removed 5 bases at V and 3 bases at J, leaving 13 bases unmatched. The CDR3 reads CASSPRTGDEPDYGYTF. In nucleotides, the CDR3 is TGTGCCAGCAGCCCACGGACAGGGGATGAGCCCGACTATGGCTACACCTTC.

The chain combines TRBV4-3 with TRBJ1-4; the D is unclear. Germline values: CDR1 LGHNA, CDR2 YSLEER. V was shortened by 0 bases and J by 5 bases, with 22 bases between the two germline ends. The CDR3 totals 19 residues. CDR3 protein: CASSQDGRYEAGPNEKLFF. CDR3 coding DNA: TGCGCCAGCAGCCAAGATGGTCGTTACGAGGCAGGACCAAATGAAAAACTGTTTTTT.

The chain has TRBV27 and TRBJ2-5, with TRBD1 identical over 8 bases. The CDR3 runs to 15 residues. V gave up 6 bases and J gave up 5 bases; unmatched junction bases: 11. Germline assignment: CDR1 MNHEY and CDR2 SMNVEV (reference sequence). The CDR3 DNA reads TGTGCCAGCAGACCCGGACAGGGTACTTTGGAGACCCAGTACTTC. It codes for CASRPGQGTLETQYF.

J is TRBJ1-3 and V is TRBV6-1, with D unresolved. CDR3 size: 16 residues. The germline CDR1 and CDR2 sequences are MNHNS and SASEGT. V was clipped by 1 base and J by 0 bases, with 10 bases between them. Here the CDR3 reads CASSEGVWYSGNTIYF. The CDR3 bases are TGTGCCAGCAGTGAAGGAGTTTGGTACTCTGGAAACACCATATATTTT.

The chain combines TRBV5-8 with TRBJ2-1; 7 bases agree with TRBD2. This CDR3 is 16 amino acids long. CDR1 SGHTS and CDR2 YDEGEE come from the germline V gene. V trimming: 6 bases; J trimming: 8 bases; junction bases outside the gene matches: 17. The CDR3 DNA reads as TGTGCCAGCACGCCAAAAACTAGCGCCCTAGGTGATGAGCAGTTCTTC. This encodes CASTPKTSALGDEQFF.

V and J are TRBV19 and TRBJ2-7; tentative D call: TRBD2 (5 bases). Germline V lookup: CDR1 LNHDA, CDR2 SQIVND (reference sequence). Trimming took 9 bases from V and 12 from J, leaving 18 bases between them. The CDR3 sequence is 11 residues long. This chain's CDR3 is CARPSGRERYF. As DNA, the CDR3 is TGTGCCAGGCCTTCAGGACGGGAAAGGTACTTC.

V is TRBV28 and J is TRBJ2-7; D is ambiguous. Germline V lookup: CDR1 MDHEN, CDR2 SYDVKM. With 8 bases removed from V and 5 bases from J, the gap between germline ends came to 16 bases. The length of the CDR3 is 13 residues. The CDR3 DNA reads TGTGCCAGCGTTGCCCCCGTGACGGACGAGCAGTACTTC. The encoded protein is CASVAPVTDEQYF. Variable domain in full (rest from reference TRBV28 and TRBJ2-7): DVKVTQSSRYLVKRTGEKVFLECVQDMDHENMFWYRQDPGLGLRLIYFSYDVKMKEKGDIPEGYSVSREKKERFSLILESASTNQTSMYLCASVAPVTDEQYFGPGTRLTVT.

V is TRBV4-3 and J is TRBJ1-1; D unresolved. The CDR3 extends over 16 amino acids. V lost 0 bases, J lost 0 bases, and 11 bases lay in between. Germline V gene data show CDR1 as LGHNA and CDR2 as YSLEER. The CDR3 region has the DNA TGCGCCAGCAGCCAAGATTATGAAGGTTTGAACACTGAAGCTTTCTTT. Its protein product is CASSQDYEGLNTEAFF.

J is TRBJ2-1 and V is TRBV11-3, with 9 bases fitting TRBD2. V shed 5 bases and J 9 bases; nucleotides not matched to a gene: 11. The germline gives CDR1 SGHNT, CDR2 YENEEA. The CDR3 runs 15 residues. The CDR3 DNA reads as TGTGCCAGCAGCCATCCGGGACTAGCAGGGAGTGAGCAGTTCTTC. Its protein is CASSHPGLAGSEQFF.

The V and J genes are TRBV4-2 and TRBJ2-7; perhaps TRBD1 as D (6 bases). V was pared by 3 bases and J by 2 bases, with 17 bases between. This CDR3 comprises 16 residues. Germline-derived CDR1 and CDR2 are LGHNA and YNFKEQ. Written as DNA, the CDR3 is TGTGCCAGCAGCCAGTATCCAGGGGACCAACCCTACGAGCAGTACTTC. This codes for CASSQYPGDQPYEQYF.

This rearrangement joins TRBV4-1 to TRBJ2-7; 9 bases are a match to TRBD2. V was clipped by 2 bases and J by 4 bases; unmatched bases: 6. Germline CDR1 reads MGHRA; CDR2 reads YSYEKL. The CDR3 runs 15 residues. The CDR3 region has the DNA TGCGCCAGCAGCCAATCACTAGCGGGTAATTACGAGCAGTACTTC. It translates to CASSQSLAGNYEQYF.

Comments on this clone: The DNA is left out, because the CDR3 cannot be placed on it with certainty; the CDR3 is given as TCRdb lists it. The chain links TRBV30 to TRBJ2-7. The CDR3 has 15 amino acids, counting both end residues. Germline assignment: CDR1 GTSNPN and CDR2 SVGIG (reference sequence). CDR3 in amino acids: CAWSVGLGAPGPKDF.

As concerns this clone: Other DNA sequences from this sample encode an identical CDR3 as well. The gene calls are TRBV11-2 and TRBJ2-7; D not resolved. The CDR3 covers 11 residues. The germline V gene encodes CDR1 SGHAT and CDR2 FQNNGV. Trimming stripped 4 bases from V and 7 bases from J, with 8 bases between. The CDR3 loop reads CASSSSGEQYF. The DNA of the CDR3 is TGTGCCAGCAGCTCAAGTGGAGAGCAGTACTTC. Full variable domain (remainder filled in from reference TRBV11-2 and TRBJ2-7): EAGVAQSPRYKIIEKRQSVAFWCNPISGHATLYWYQQILGQGPKLLIQFQNNGVVDDSQLPKDRFSAERLKGVDSTLKIQPAKLEDSAVYLCASSSSGEQYFGPGTRLTVT.

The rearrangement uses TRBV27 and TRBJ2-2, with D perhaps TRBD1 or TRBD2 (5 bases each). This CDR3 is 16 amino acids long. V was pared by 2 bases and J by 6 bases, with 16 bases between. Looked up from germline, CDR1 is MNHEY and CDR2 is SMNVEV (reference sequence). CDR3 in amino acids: CASSLSPGWGSGELFF. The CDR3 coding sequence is TGTGCCAGCAGTTTAAGCCCAGGATGGGGGTCCGGGGAGCTGTTTTTT.

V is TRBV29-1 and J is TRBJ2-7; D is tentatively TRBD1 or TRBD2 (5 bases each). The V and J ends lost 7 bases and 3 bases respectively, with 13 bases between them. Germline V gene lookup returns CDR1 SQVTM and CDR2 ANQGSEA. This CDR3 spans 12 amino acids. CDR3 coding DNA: TGCAGCGCAACCCGGGACGGCTACGAGCAGTACTTC. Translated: CSATRDGYEQYF.

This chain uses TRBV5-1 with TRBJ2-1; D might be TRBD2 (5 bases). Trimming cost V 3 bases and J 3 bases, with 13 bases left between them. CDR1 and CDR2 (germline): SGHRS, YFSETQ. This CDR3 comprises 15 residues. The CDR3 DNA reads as TGCGCCAGCAGCTCGTCACCGGGGTTCTACAATGAGCAGTTCTTC. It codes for CASSSSPGFYNEQFF.

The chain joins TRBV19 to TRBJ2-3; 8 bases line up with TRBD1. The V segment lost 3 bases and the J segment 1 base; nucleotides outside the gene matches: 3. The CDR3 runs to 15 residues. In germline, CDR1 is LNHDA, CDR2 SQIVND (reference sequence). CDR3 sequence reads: CASSMTGVGTDTQYF. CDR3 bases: TGTGCCAGTAGTATGACAGGGGTCGGCACAGATACGCAGTATTTT.

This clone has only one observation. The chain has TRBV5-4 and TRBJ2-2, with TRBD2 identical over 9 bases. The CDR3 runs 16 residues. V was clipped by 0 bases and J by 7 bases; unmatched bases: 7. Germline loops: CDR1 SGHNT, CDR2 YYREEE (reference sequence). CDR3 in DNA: TGTGCCAGCAGCTTGGCGGCGGGAGGGCCAGGCGGGGAGCTGTTTTTT. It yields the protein CASSLAAGGPGGELFF.

CDR3 amino acids: CASSLDFLASSYEQYF. CDR3 DNA sequence: TGTGCCAGCAGCTTAGACTTCCTGGCGAGCTCCTACGAGCAGTACTTC. The gene calls are TRBV7-2 and TRBJ2-7; D gene ambiguous. The CDR3 is made up of 16 amino acids. CDR1 is SGHTA, CDR2 FQGNSA, per germline. Trimming shortened V by 1 base and J by 0 bases, and 13 bases separated the two germline ends.

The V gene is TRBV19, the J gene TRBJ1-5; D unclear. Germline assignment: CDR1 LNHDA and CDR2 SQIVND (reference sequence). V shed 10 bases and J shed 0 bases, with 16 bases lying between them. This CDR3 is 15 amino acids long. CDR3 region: CATHVSAYSNQPQHF. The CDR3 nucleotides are TGTGCCACACATGTTTCTGCCTATAGCAATCAGCCCCAGCATTTT.

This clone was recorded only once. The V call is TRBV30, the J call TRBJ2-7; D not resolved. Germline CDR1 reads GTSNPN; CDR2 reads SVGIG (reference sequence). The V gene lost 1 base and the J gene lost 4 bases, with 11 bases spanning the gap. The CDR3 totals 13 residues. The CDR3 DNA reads TGTGCCTGGAGTGCCCTGGGCCCGTACGAGCAGTACTTC. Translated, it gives CAWSALGPYEQYF. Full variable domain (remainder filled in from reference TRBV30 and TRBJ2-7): SQTIHQWPATLVQPVGSPLSLECTVEGTSNPNLYWYRQAAGRGLQLLFYSVGIGQISSEVPQNLSASRPQDRQFILSSKKLLLSDSGFYLCAWSALGPYEQYFGPGTRLTVT.

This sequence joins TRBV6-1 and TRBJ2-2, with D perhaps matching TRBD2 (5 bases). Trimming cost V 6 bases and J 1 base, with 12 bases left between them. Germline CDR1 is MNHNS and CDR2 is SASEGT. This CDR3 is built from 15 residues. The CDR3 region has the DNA TGTGCCAGCAGCCCCCGGACTTTGAACACCGGGGAGCTGTTTTTT. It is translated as CASSPRTLNTGELFF.

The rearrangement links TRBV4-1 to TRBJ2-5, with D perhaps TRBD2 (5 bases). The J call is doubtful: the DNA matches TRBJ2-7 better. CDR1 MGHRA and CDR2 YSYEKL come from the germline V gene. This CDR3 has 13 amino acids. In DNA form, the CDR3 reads TGCGCCAGCAGCCAAGTTGGGAGCGACGAGCAGTACTTC. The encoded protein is CASSQVGSDEQYF.

This chain's CDR3 is CASSLEGPGNQETQYF. CDR3 in DNA: TGTGCCAGCAGCTTGGAGGGTCCGGGGAACCAAGAGACCCAGTACTTC. The gene calls are TRBV5-6 and TRBJ2-5; D perhaps matches TRBD2 (5 bases). The CDR3 contains 16 residues. V was pared by 0 bases and J by 0 bases, with 12 bases between. Germline V gene lookup returns CDR1 SGHDT and CDR2 YYEEEE.

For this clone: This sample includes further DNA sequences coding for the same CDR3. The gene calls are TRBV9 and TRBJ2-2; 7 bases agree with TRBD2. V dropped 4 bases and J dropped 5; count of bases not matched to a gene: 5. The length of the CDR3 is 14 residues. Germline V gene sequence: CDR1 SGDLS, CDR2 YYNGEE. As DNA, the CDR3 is TGTGCCAGCAGCCCGGGAGGCGGGACCGGGGAGCTGTTTTTT. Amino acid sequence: CASSPGGGTGELFF.

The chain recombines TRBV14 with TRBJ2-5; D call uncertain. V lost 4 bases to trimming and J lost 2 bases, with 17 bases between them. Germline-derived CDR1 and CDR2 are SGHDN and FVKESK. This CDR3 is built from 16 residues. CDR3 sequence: CASSPRFYPKQETQYF. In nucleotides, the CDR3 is TGTGCCAGCAGCCCACGATTCTATCCTAAACAAGAGACCCAGTACTTC.

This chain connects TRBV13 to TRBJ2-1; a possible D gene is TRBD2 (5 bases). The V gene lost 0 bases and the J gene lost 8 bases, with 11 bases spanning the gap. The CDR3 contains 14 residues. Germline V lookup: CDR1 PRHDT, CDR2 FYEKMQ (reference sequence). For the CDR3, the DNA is TGTGCCAGCAGCTTAGGCCGGGGAATGGATGAGCAGTTCTTC. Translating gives CASSLGRGMDEQFF.

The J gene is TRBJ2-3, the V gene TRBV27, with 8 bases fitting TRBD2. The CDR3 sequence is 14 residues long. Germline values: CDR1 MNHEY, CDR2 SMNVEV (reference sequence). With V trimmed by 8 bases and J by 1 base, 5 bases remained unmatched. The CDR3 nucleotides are TGTGCCAGCGGGGAACTAGCGGGCACAGATACGCAGTATTTT. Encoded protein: CASGELAGTDTQYF.

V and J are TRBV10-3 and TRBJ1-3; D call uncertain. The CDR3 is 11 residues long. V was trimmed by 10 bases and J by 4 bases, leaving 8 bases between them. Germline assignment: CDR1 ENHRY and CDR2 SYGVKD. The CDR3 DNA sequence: TGTGCCACCGAAGGGGGAAACACCATATATTTT. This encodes CATEGGNTIYF.

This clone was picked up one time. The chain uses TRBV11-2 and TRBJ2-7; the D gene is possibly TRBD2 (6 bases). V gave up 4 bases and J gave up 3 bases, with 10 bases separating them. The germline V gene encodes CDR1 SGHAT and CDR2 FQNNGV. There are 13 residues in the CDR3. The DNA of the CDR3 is TGTGCCAGCAGCTACACTAGCTTCTACGAGCAGTACTTC. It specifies CASSYTSFYEQYF.